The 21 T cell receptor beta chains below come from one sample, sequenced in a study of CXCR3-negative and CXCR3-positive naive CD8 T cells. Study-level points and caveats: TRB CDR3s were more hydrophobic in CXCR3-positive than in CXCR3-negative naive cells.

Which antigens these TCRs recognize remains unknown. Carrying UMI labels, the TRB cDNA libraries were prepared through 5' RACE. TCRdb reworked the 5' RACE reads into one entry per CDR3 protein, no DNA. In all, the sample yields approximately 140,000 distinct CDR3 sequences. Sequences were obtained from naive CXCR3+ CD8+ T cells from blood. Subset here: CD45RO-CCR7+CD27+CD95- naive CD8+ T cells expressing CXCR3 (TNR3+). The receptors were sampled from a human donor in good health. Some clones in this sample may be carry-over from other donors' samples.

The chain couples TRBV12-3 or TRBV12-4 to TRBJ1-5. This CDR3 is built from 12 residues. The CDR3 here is CASGGSNQPQHF.

The CDR3 reads CASSPRTGSREQYF. This chain links TRBV7-9 with TRBJ2-7; TCRdb proposes TRBD1, but this gene call is untestable without DNA. Germline V CDR1 and CDR2: SEHNR, FQNEAQ (reference sequence). This CDR3 is 14 amino acids long.

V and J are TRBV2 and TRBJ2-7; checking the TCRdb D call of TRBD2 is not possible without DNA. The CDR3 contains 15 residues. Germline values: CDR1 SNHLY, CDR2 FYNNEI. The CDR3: CASRGGSDRPGEQYF. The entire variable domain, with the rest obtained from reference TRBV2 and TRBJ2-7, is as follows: EPEVTQTPSHQVTQMGQEVILRCVPISNHLYFYWYRQILGQKVEFLVSFYNNEISEKSEIFDDQFSVERPDGSNFTLKIRSTKLEDSAMYFCASRGGSDRPGEQYFGPGTRLTVT.

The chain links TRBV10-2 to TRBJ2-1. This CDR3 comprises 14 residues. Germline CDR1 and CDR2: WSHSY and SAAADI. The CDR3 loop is CASSDGGVYNEQFF.

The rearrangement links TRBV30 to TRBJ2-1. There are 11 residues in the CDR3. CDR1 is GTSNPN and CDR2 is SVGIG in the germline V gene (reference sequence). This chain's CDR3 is CAWSEDNEQFF.

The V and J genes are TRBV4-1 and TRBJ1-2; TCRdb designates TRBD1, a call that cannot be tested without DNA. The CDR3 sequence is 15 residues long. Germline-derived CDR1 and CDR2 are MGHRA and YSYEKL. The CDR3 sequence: CASSLLPRGAGGYTF.

CDR3 in amino acids: CASSITSGTLMGETQYF. The chain links TRBV19 to TRBJ2-5; TCRdb gives TRBD1 as the D gene, but with no DNA this cannot be confirmed. This CDR3 spans 17 amino acids. The germline gives CDR1 LNHDA, CDR2 SQIVND (reference sequence).

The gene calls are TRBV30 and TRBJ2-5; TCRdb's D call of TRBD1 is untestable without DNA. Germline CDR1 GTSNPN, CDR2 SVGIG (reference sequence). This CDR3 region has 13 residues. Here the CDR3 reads CAWGSGAEETQYF.

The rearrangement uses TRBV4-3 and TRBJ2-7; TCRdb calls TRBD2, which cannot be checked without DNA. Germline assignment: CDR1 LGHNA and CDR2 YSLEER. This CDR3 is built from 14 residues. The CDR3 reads CASSQAHGWNEQYF.

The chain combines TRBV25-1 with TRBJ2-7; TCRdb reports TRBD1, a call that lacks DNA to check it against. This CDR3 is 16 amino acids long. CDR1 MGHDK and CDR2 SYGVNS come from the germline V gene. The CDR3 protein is CASSEPSMGPDYEQYF.

The CDR3 is CAISEGTGAGANVLTF. The gene calls are TRBV10-3 and TRBJ2-6; TCRdb reports TRBD1, a call that lacks DNA to check it against. Germline assignment: CDR1 ENHRY and CDR2 SYGVKD. CDR3 length: 16 amino acids.

CDR3 protein: CASSQTGVGEKLFF. V usage is TRBV7-2 and J usage is TRBJ1-4; TCRdb proposes TRBD1, but this gene call is untestable without DNA. The length of the CDR3 is 14 residues. Germline-derived CDR1 and CDR2 are SGHTA and FQGNSA. The complete variable domain, with remaining parts taken from reference TRBV7-2 and TRBJ1-4, reads GAGVSQSPSNKVTEKGKDVELRCDPISGHTALYWYRQSLGQGLEFLIYFQGNSAPDKSGLPSDRFSAERTGGSVSTLTIQRTQQEDSAVYLCASSQTGVGEKLFFGSGTQLSVL.

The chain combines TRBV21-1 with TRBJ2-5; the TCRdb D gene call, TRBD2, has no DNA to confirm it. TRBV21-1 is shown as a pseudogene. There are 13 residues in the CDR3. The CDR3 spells CASSRRRGETQYF.

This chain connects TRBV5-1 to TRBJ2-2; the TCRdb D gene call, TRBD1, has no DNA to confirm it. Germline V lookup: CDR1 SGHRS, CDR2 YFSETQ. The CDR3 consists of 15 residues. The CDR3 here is CASSPAGDRTGELFF.

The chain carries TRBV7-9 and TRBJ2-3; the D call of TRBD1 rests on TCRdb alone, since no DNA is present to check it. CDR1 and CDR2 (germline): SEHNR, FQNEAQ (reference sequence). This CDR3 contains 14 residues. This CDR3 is CASSSMTVPDTQYF.

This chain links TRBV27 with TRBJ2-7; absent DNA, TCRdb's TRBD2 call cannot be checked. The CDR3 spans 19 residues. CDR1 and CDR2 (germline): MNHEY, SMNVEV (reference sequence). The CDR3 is CASSLLFQTGTSRYDEQYF.

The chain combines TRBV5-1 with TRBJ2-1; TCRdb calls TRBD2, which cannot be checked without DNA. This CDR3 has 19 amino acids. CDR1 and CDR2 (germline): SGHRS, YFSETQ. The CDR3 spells CASSLTSTAGTSGQYEQFF.

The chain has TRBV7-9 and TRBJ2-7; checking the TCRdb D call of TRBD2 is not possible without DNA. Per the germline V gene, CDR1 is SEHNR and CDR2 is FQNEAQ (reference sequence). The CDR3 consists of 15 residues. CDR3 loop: CASSSRTSEAYEQYF. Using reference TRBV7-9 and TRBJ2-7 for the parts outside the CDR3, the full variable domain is DTGVSQNPRHKITKRGQNVTFRCDPISEHNRLYWYRQTLGQGPEFLTYFQNEAQLEKSRLLSDRFSAERPKGSFSTLEIQRTEQGDSAMYLCASSSRTSEAYEQYFGPGTRLTVT.

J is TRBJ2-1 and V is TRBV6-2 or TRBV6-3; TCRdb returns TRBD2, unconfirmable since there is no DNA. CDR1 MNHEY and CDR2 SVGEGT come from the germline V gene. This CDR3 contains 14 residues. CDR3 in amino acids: CASTKREGGDEQFF.

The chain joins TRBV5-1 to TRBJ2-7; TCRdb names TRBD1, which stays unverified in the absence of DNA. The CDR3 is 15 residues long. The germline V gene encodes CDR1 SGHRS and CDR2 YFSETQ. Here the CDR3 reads CASSSDPGLGYEQYF.

The CDR3 loop reads CAWRGGTEAFF. The chain combines TRBV30 with TRBJ1-1; without DNA, the TCRdb call of TRBD1 cannot be checked. CDR1 is GTSNPN and CDR2 is SVGIG in the germline V gene (reference sequence). The CDR3 spans 11 residues. Filled out from reference TRBV30 and TRBJ1-1, the complete variable domain reads SQTIHQWPATLVQPVGSPLSLECTVEGTSNPNLYWYRQAAGRGLQLLFYSVGIGQISSEVPQNLSASRPQDRQFILSSKKLLLSDSGFYLCAWRGGTEAFFGQGTRLTVV.